These 16 T cell receptor beta chains were all obtained from the same sample, sequenced in a study of blood T cell repertoires in COVID-19. Profiled with immunoSEQ multiplex PCR; TCRdb holds only in-frame clones, not every one. The table lists 130,000 to 150,000 clones, over 80% of them singletons. Sequenced sample: peripheral blood. These receptors came from a woman aged 35 to 49 with active or convalescent COVID-19.

This clone has more than one count but fewer than ten. The chain has TRBV6-4 and TRBJ1-2; maybe TRBD1 (5 bases). The V gene lost 6 bases and the J gene lost 4 bases, with 12 bases spanning the gap. Germline V gene lookup returns CDR1 MRHNA and CDR2 SNTAGT. CDR3 length equals 13 residues. CDR3 residues: CASRPAGTYGYTF. The CDR3 region has the DNA TGTGCCAGCAGGCCCGCGGGGACCTATGGCTACACCTTC.

The chain has TRBV28 and TRBJ2-7, with D possibly TRBD2 on 5 matching bases. The germline CDR1 and CDR2 sequences are MDHEN and SYDVKM. This CDR3 is 11 amino acids long. The V end was cut by 10 bases, the J end by 0 bases, with 7 bases between. CDR3 DNA: TGTGCCATAGCGCGCTCCTACGAGCAGTACTTC. As protein: CAIARSYEQYF.

This chain uses TRBV4-1 with TRBJ1-2; D is undetermined. V was cut by 0 bases and J by 0 bases, with 11 bases left in between. The CDR3 runs 16 residues. CDR1 and CDR2 from the germline V gene are MGHRA and YSYEKL. The CDR3 region has the DNA TGCGCCAGCAGCCAAGACCGAGGATACGCTAACTATGGCTACACCTTC. Protein sequence: CASSQDRGYANYGYTF.

The chain is built from TRBV29-1 and TRBJ2-7; TRBD1 aligns across 7 bases. The germline gives CDR1 SQVTM, CDR2 ANQGSEA. The CDR3 extends over 14 amino acids. V lost 5 bases, J lost 2 bases, and 9 bases stayed unmatched. The DNA for the CDR3 is TGCAGCGTTCAACTGCTCCAGGGGGCCTACGAGCAGTACTTC. Translating it yields CSVQLLQGAYEQYF.

This rearrangement joins TRBV28 to TRBJ1-1; 9 bases are shared with TRBD1. The CDR3 is 12 residues long. Germline CDR1 is MDHEN and CDR2 is SYDVKM. The junction had 5 bases not matched to a gene; V was cut back by 6 bases and J by 9 bases. This CDR3 reads CASSRTGEKAFF. DNA for the CDR3: TGTGCCAGCAGCCGGACAGGGGAGAAAGCTTTCTTT.

This clone was observed a few times. This chain links TRBV3-1 (or the pseudogene TRBV3-2) with TRBJ1-3; no clear D. Germline V gene data show CDR1 as LGHDT and CDR2 as YNNKEL (reference sequence). Deletions cut 0 bases from V and 0 bases from J, with 9 bases between. CDR3 size: 16 residues. The CDR3 region is CASSQESDHSGNTIYF. CDR3 coding DNA: TGTGCCAGCAGCCAAGAATCAGATCACTCTGGAAACACCATATATTTT.

This clone was seen just once. The chain links TRBV6-1 to TRBJ2-1, with TRBD2 identical over 13 bases. J lost 6 bases, V lost 6 bases, and 5 bases had no gene match. The germline gives CDR1 MNHNS, CDR2 SASEGT. The length of the CDR3 is 15 residues. DNA for the CDR3: TGTGCCAGCAGAGGGACTAGCGGGGCCTTCAATGAGCAGTTCTTC. Encoded protein: CASRGTSGAFNEQFF.

J is TRBJ1-2 and V is TRBV3-1 (or the pseudogene TRBV3-2); D perhaps matches TRBD1 (5 bases). V was shortened by 1 base and J by 1 base, with 10 bases between the two germline ends. The CDR3 sequence is 15 residues long. Germline V CDR1 and CDR2: LGHDT, YNNKEL (reference sequence). CDR3 loop: CASSQAQALNYGYTF. Written as DNA, the CDR3 is TGTGCCAGCAGCCAAGCACAGGCACTTAACTATGGCTACACCTTC.

The genes are TRBV7-5 and TRBJ2-7; TRBD1 was called by the table and not checked on the DNA. TRBV7-5 is a pseudogene. The CDR3 extends over 16 amino acids. The CDR3: CARSLRAGQRSYEQYF. The CDR3 bases are TGTGCCAGAAGCTTGAGGGCCGGACAGAGGTCCTACGAGCAGTACTTC.

The chain uses TRBV2 and TRBJ2-1; the D gene is possibly TRBD2 (6 bases). Trimming removed 6 bases at V and 11 bases at J, with 14 bases between. Germline assignment: CDR1 SNHLY and CDR2 FYNNEI. The CDR3 extends over 12 amino acids. Written as DNA, the CDR3 is TGTGCCAGCAGAGCCGGAGGGGCCCAGCAGTTCTTC. Translated: CASRAGGAQQFF. The full variable domain, in which reference TRBV2 and TRBJ2-1 provide the parts outside the CDR3, is EPEVTQTPSHQVTQMGQEVILRCVPISNHLYFYWYRQILGQKVEFLVSFYNNEISEKSEIFDDQFSVERPDGSNFTLKIRSTKLEDSAMYFCASRAGGAQQFFGPGTRLTVL.

The J gene is TRBJ2-2, the V gene TRBV5-4, with TRBD1 identical over 8 bases. The germline CDR1 and CDR2 sequences are SGHNT and YYREEE (reference sequence). This CDR3 spans 15 amino acids. V lost 4 bases to trimming and J lost 7 bases; unmatched junction nucleotides: 9. In DNA, the CDR3 is TGTGCCAGCAGCAGACCGGGACAGGCGGTCGGGGAGCTGTTTTTT. Amino acids: CASSRPGQAVGELFF.

This clone appeared many times. The CDR3 here is CASGWSQPQHF. The CDR3 region has the DNA TGTGCGTCGGGGTGGAGTCAGCCCCAGCATTTT. This chain links TRBV28 with TRBJ1-5; D gene uncertain. The CDR3 extends over 11 amino acids. Germline CDR1 reads MDHEN; CDR2 reads SYDVKM.

This chain uses TRBV19 with TRBJ2-5; 11 bases align to TRBD1. Germline CDR1 is LNHDA and CDR2 is SQIVND (reference sequence). Germline trimming cut 5 bases from V and 6 bases from J; bases unmatched to any gene: 8. The CDR3 loop spans 15 amino acids. CDR3 DNA: TGTGCCAGTAGTCCCCGGACAGGGGGCGCGCAGACCCAGTACTTC. It is translated as CASSPRTGGAQTQYF.

This chain joins TRBV9 and TRBJ1-2, with a tentative D call TRBD1 (6 bases). CDR1 SGDLS and CDR2 YYNGEE come from the germline V gene. Deletions cut 3 bases from V and 5 bases from J, with 17 bases between. CDR3 length: 15 amino acids. The CDR3, as DNA: TGTGCCAGCAGCGCGAGGGCCCAGGGGCCATATGGCTACACCTTC. As protein: CASSARAQGPYGYTF.

This chain connects TRBV19 to TRBJ2-7; perhaps TRBD2 as D (7 bases). The CDR3 totals 12 residues. In germline, CDR1 is LNHDA, CDR2 SQIVND (reference sequence). V was trimmed by 8 bases and J by 5 bases, leaving 13 bases between them. CDR3 coding DNA: TGTGCCAGTGGGAGGGGGAGAAACGAGCAGTACTTC. It specifies CASGRGRNEQYF.

J is TRBJ1-5 and V is TRBV5-6; no clear D. Per the germline V gene, CDR1 is SGHDT and CDR2 is YYEEEE. This CDR3 is 14 amino acids long. V was trimmed by 3 bases and J by 5 bases, leaving 12 bases between them. The CDR3 coding sequence is TGTGCCAGCAGCTCCTTCTTTTCCGATCAGCCCCAGCATTTT. This gives the protein CASSSFFSDQPQHF. The full variable domain, with the rest looked up from reference TRBV5-6 and TRBJ1-5, is DAGVTQSPTHLIKTRGQQVTLRCSPKSGHDTVSWYQQALGQGPQFIFQYYEEEERQRGNFPDRFSGHQFPNYSSELNVNALLLGDSALYLCASSSFFSDQPQHFGDGTRLSIL.